The rows below give T cell receptor beta chains drawn from one sample of a study of Graves' ophthalmopathy and Graves' hyperthyroidism. TCRdb ran MiXCR on the multiplex PCR reads and lists one entry per CDR3 protein. Here the sample spans about 620,000 distinct CDR3 sequences, approximately 22% being singletons. The sequenced sample was peripheral blood. The receptors come from a young woman with stable Graves' hyperthyroidism. Some clones in this sample may be carry-over from other donors' samples. The CDR3 runs from the conserved cysteine through the conserved F or W. Each record gives: V gene, D gene, clone size, J gene, CDR3 DNA, CDR3 protein. D genes are given only for firm matches. Rows give clone size only sometimes, using once, few, many, or a class for an expanded clone.

V: TRBV4-1; D: -; size: -; J: TRBJ1-1; DNA: TGCGCCAGCAGCTCCCCTCTCCAAAGGGCCACTGAAGCTTTCTTT; CDR3: CASSSPLQRATEAFF
V: TRBV6-2/TRBV6-3; D: -; size: many; J: TRBJ2-7; DNA: TGTGCCAGCACCGAAACTAGGGCGCGAGGCGAGCAGTACTTC; CDR3: CASTETRARGEQYF
V: TRBV18; D: TRBD1; size: many; J: TRBJ1-6; DNA: TGTGCCAGCTCACCAAATACAGGGGGCTCACCCCTCCACTTT; CDR3: CASSPNTGGSPLHF
V: TRBV18; D: TRBD1; size: -; J: TRBJ2-5; DNA: TGTGCCAGCTCACTCCGGGACAGGGGGAGGCAAGAGACCGAGTACTTC; CDR3: CASSLRDRGRQETEYF
V: TRBV6-2/TRBV6-3; D: -; size: many; J: TRBJ1-1; DNA: TGTGCCAGCAGTTTAGAACGGTCCGAAGCTTTCTTT; CDR3: CASSLERSEAFF
V: TRBV5-4; D: -; size: many; J: TRBJ1-3; DNA: TGTGCCAGCAGCTTGACGGGACACAGCCGTTCATCTGGAAACACCATATATTTT; CDR3: CASSLTGHSRSSGNTIYF
V: TRBV7-2; D: -; size: many; J: TRBJ1-5; DNA: TGTGCCAGCAGCCATTGGGACAGCAATCAGCCCCAGCATTTT; CDR3: CASSHWDSNQPQHF
V: TRBV2; D: TRBD1; size: many; J: TRBJ2-2; DNA: TGTGCCAGCAGCCCATTGACGGGACAGCACACCGGGGAGCTGTTTTTT; CDR3: CASSPLTGQHTGELFF
V: TRBV7-9; D: TRBD1; size: many; J: TRBJ1-5; DNA: TGTGCCAGCAGCTCACAGGGGGCTGGGGGGCCCCAGCATTTT; CDR3: CASSSQGAGGPQHF
V: TRBV30; D: TRBD1; size: many; J: TRBJ2-7; DNA: TGTGCCTGGAATGCGGGAGGACAGGGGGCCTACGAGCAGTACTTC; CDR3: CAWNAGGQGAYEQYF
V: TRBV30; D: -; size: -; J: TRBJ1-5; DNA: TGTGCCTGGAGTGTCCGATCGGATCAGCCCCAGCATTTT; CDR3: CAWSVRSDQPQHF
V: TRBV2; D: TRBD1; size: -; J: TRBJ2-5; DNA: TGTGCCAGCATTCCGCCGGGACAGGCGTACCAAGAGACCCAGTACTTC; CDR3: CASIPPGQAYQETQYF
V: TRBV20-1; D: -; size: many; J: TRBJ2-7; DNA: TGCAGTGCTAGGGGCCCAAGGGAATACGAGCAGTACTTC; CDR3: CSARGPREYEQYF
V: TRBV27; D: -; size: many; J: TRBJ1-6; DNA: TGTGCCAGCAGATTTTCGTACAGAACAGTCTATAATTCACCCCTCCACTTT; CDR3: CASRFSYRTVYNSPLHF
V: TRBV3-1; D: -; size: many; J: TRBJ2-7; DNA: TGTGCCAGCAGCCAAGATACGGAGGGATGGGTCGAGCAGTACTTC; CDR3: CASSQDTEGWVEQYF
V: TRBV6-5; D: -; size: few; J: TRBJ2-7; DNA: TGTGCCAGCAGTTTTTTGCGGGGCTCCTACGAGCAGTACTTC; CDR3: CASSFLRGSYEQYF
V: TRBV5-6; D: -; size: few; J: TRBJ1-6; DNA: TGTGCCAGCAGCCCGGGGGGGGTTTTGCGTTCACCCCTCCACTTT; CDR3: CASSPGGVLRSPLHF
V: TRBV28; D: TRBD1; size: -; J: TRBJ2-7; DNA: TGTGCCAGCAGAAACAGGGGTCCGAGCTCCTACGAGCAGTACTTC; CDR3: CASRNRGPSSYEQYF
V: TRBV9; D: TRBD2; size: many; J: TRBJ2-5; DNA: TGTGCCAGCAGCGTATGGAGCGGGGGGGGAGAGACCCAGTACTTC; CDR3: CASSVWSGGGETQYF
V: TRBV9; D: -; size: many; J: TRBJ2-2; DNA: TGTGCCAGCAGCGTAGGGCACACGAACACCGGGGAGCTGTTTTTT; CDR3: CASSVGHTNTGELFF
V: TRBV28; D: -; size: many; J: TRBJ2-2; DNA: TGTGCCAGCAGTACCGAACAGGGATGGGAGCTGTTTTTT; CDR3: CASSTEQGWELFF
V: TRBV15; D: -; size: few; J: TRBJ2-5; DNA: TGTGCCACCAGCAGAGTGGGGGACAACCAAGAGACCCAGTACTTC; CDR3: CATSRVGDNQETQYF
V: TRBV11-2; D: -; size: many; J: TRBJ2-7; DNA: TGTGCCAGCAGCCGCGATCGGGTGGAGCAGTACTTC; CDR3: CASSRDRVEQYF
V: TRBV30; D: -; size: few; J: TRBJ1-5; DNA: TGTGCCTGGAGTACGGGGAGCTATAGCAATCAGCCCCAGCATTTT; CDR3: CAWSTGSYSNQPQHF
V: TRBV19; D: -; size: many; J: TRBJ1-5; DNA: TGTGCCAGTAGTATAGACCGCGGCGTCGGGGGCCGCCAGCCCCAGCATTTT; CDR3: CASSIDRGVGGRQPQHF
V: TRBV3-1; D: -; size: many; J: TRBJ2-5; DNA: TGTGCCAGCAGCCCCTCGGACGAAGAGACCCAGTACTTC; CDR3: CASSPSDEETQYF
V: TRBV20-1; D: -; size: -; J: TRBJ2-7; DNA: TGCAGTGCTAGAGATCTAGGACACATCTCCTACGAGCAGTACTTC; CDR3: CSARDLGHISYEQYF
V: TRBV2; D: TRBD1; size: few; J: TRBJ2-4; DNA: TGTGCCAGCAGTGCCACCGGACAGGGGGGCATAGCCAAAAACATTCAGTACTTC; CDR3: CASSATGQGGIAKNIQYF
V: TRBV5-1; D: -; size: many; J: TRBJ2-2; DNA: TGCGCCAGCAGCCCCGGTGGAGACAACACCGGGAAGCTGTTTTTT; CDR3: CASSPGGDNTGKLFF
V: TRBV6-1; D: -; size: many; J: TRBJ1-1; DNA: TGTGCCAGCAGTGATCCGGCGGACACTGAAGCTTTCTTT; CDR3: CASSDPADTEAFF
V: TRBV5-1; D: -; size: -; J: TRBJ1-2; DNA: TGCGCCAGCAGCTACGTACAGGGCTCCACACTCTATGGCTACACCTTC; CDR3: CASSYVQGSTLYGYTF
V: TRBV10-3; D: -; size: many; J: TRBJ2-5; DNA: TGTGCCATCAGTGGAGCAGGGACCCAAGAGGCCCAGTACTTC; CDR3: CAISGAGTQEAQYF
V: TRBV3-1; D: -; size: few; J: TRBJ1-1; DNA: TGTGCCAGCAGCCAAGAAGGAAGACAGACTGAAGCTTTCTTT; CDR3: CASSQEGRQTEAFF
V: TRBV30; D: -; size: few; J: TRBJ1-2; DNA: TGTGCCTGGAGTGTAAAGGGGTCGAACGGCTACACCTTC; CDR3: CAWSVKGSNGYTF
V: TRBV4-3; D: -; size: many; J: TRBJ1-2; DNA: TGCGCCAGCAGCCAAGATGTCGGGCAGGGCAGCTACACCTTC; CDR3: CASSQDVGQGSYTF
V: TRBV6-5; D: TRBD1; size: -; J: TRBJ1-2; DNA: TGTGCCAGCAGTTGGCGACAGGGGAACTATGGCTACACCTTC; CDR3: CASSWRQGNYGYTF
V: TRBV11-2; D: -; size: -; J: TRBJ1-5; DNA: TGTGCCAGCAGCTTAGTGGCCAGATTCTATAGCAATCAGCCCCAGCATTTT; CDR3: CASSLVARFYSNQPQHF
V: TRBV28; D: -; size: -; J: TRBJ1-1; DNA: TGTGCCAGCAGTTTCTATAGGAGGGGGGGCCCTGAAGCTTTCTTT; CDR3: CASSFYRRGGPEAFF
V: TRBV6-5; D: -; size: many; J: TRBJ2-7; DNA: TGTGCCAGCAGTTCTGGCTGGTTCTACGAGCAGTACTTC; CDR3: CASSSGWFYEQYF
V: TRBV3-1; D: -; size: -; J: TRBJ1-2; DNA: TGTGCCAGCAGCCAGAGAGACGGGGAAACGTATGGCTACAGCTTC; CDR3: CASSQRDGETYGYSF
V: TRBV12-3/TRBV12-4; D: TRBD1; size: many; J: TRBJ2-7; DNA: TGTGCCAGCAGTCCGGGGACGAACAGGGGGCTCTACGAGCAGTACTTC; CDR3: CASSPGTNRGLYEQYF
V: TRBV14; D: TRBD1; size: many; J: TRBJ1-1; DNA: TGTGCCAGCAGCCAAGGGGACAGGGCAATCACTGAAGCTTTCTTT; CDR3: CASSQGDRAITEAFF
V: TRBV12-3/TRBV12-4; D: TRBD1; size: many; J: TRBJ1-2; DNA: TGTGCCAGCAGCCCTACCCTTTACGGACAGGCTAACTATGGCTACACCTTC; CDR3: CASSPTLYGQANYGYTF
V: TRBV7-9; D: -; size: many; J: TRBJ1-2; DNA: TGTGCCAGCAGCTTAGGCAACCCTGCGCAGTCCTATGGCTACACCTTC; CDR3: CASSLGNPAQSYGYTF
V: TRBV24-1; D: TRBD1; size: many; J: TRBJ1-1; DNA: TGTGCCACCAGTGACGGCAGGACAGGGGGCCGTACTGAAGCTTTCTTT; CDR3: CATSDGRTGGRTEAFF
V: TRBV13; D: -; size: many; J: TRBJ1-5; DNA: TGTGCCAGCAGTATAACTGGGAGCGGTCAGCCCCAGCATTTT; CDR3: CASSITGSGQPQHF
V: TRBV5-1; D: -; size: many; J: TRBJ1-2; DNA: TGCGCCAGCAGCCTCAGGGGACAAAACTATGGCTACACCTTC; CDR3: CASSLRGQNYGYTF
V: TRBV28; D: TRBD2; size: few; J: TRBJ2-7; DNA: TGTGCCAGCAGCCGGACTAGCGGGAACTCTCTCTACGAGCAGTACTTC; CDR3: CASSRTSGNSLYEQYF
V: TRBV30; D: TRBD2; size: -; J: TRBJ2-7; DNA: TGTGCCTGGAGTGTACAGCGGGAGGGCCGGTACGAGCAGTACTTC; CDR3: CAWSVQREGRYEQYF